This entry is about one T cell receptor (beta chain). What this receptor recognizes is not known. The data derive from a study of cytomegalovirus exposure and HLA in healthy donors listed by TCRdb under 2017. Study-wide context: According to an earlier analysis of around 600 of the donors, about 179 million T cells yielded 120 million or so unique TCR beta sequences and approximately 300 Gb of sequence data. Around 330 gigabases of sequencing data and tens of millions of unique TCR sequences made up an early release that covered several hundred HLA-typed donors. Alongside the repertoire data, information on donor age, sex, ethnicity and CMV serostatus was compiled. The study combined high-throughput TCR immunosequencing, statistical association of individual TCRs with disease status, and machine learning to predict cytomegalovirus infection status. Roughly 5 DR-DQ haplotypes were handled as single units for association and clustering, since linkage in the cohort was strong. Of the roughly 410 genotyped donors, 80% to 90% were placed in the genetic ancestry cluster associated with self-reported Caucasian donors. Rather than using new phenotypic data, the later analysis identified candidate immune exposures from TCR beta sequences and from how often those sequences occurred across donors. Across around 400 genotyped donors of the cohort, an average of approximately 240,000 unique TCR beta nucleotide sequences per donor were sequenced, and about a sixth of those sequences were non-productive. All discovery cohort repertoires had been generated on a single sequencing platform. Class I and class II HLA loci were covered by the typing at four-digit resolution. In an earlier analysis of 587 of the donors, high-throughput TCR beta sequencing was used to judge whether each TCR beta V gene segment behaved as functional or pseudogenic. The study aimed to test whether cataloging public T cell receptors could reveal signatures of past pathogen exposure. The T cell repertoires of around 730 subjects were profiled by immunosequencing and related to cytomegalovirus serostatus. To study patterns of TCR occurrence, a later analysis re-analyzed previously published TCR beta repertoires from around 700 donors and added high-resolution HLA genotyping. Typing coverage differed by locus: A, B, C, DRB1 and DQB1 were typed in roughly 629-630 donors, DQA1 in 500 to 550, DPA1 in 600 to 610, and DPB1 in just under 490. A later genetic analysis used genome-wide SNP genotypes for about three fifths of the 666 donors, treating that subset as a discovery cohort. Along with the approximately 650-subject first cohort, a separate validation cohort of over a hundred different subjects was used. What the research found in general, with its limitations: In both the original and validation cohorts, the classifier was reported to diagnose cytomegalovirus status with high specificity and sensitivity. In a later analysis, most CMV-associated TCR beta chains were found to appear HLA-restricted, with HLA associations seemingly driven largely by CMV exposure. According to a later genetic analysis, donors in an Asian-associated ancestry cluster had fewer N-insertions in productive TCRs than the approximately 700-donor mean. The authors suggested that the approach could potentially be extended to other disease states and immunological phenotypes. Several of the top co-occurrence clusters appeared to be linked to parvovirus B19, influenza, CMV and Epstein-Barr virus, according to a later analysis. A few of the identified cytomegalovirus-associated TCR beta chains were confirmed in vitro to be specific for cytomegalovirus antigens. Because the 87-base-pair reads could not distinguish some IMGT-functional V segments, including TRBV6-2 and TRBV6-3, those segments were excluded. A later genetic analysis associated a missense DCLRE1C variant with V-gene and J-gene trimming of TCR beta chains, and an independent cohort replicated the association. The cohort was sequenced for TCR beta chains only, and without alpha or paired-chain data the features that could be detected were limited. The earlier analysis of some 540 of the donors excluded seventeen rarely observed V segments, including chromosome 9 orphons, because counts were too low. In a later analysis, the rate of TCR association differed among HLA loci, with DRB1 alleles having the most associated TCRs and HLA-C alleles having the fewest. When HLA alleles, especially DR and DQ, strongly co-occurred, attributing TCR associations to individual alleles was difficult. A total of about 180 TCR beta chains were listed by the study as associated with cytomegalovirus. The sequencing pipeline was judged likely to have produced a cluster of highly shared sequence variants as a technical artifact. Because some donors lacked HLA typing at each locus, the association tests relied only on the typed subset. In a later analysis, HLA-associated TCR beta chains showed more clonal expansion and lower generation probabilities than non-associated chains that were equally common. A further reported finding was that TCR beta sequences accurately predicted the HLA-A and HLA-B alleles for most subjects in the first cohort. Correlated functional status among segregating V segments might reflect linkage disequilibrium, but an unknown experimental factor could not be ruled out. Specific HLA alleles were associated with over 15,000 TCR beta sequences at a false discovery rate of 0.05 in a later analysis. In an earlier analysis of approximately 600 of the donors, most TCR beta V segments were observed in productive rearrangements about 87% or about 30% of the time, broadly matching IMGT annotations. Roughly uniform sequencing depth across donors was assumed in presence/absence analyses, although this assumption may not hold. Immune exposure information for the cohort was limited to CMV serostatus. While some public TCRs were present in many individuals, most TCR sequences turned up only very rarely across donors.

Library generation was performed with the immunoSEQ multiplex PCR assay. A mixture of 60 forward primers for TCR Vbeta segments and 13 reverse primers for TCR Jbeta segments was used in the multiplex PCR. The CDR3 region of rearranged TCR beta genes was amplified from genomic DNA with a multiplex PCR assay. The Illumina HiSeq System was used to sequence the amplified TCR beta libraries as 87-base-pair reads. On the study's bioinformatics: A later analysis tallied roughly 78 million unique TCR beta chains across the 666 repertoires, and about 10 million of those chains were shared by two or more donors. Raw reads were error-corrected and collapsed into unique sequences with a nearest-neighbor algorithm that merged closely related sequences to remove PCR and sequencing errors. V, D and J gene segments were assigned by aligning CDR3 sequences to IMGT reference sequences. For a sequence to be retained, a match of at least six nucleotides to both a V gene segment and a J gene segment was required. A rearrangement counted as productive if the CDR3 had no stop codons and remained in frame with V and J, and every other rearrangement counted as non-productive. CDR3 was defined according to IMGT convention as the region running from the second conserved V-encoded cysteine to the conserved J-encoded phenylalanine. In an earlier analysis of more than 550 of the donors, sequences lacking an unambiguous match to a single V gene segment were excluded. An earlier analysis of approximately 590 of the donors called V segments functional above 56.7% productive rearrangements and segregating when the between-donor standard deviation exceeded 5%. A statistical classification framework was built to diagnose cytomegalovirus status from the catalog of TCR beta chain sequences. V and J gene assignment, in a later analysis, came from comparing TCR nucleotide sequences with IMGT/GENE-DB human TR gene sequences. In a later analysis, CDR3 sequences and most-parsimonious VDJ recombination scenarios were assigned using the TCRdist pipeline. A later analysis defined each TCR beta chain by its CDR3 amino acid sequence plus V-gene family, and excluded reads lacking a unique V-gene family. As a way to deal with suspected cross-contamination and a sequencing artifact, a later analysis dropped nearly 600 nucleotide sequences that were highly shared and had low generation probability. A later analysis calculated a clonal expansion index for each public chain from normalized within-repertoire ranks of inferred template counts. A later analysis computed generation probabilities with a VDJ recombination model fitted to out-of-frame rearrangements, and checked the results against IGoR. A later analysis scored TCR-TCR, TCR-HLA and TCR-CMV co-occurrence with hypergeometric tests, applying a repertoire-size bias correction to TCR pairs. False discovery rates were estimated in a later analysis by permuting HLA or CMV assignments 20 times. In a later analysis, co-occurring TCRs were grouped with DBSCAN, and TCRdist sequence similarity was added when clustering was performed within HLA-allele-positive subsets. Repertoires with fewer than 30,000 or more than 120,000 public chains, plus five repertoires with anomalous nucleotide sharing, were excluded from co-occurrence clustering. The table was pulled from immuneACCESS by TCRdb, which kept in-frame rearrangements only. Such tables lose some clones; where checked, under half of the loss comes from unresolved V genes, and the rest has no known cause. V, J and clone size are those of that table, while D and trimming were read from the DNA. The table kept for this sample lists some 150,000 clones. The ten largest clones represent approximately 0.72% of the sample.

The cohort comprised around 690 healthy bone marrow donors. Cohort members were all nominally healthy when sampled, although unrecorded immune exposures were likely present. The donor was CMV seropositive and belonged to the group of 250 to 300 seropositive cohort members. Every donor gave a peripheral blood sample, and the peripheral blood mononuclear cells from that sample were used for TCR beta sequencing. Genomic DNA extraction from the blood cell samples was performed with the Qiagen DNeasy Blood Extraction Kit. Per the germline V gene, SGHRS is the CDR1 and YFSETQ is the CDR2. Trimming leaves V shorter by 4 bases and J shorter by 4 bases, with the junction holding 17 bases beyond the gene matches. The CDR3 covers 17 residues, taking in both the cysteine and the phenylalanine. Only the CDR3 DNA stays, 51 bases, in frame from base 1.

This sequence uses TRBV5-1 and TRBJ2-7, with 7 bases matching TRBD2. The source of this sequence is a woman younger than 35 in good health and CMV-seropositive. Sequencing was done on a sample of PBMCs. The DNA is TGCGCCAGCAGCGGCCGGGTCGATGGGAGCGGGAAGTACGAGCAGTACTTC. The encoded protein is CASSGRVDGSGKYEQYF.